These 19 T cell receptor beta chains originate from one sample sequenced in a study of blood T cell repertoires in COVID-19. Sequencing was performed with immunoSEQ multiplex PCR; in TCRdb, only in-frame clones are kept and a portion is missing. The table records 140,000 or so clones, more than 60% of them present only once. Sequencing was done on a sample of peripheral blood. Receptors originate from a woman aged 55 to 70 with acute or convalescent COVID-19.

The rearrangement uses TRBV11-1 and TRBJ2-3; D ambiguous. CDR3 size: 12 residues. In germline, CDR1 is SGHAT, CDR2 FQDESV (reference sequence). V lost 5 bases, J lost 3 bases, and 6 bases lay in between. Written as DNA, the CDR3 is TGTGCCAGCAGCCAGAGGACAGATACGCAGTATTTT. This gives the protein CASSQRTDTQYF.

The chain is built from TRBV30 and TRBJ1-5; no reliable D call. CDR1 is GTSNPN and CDR2 is SVGIG in the germline V gene (reference sequence). The CDR3 is 14 residues long. V was trimmed by 2 bases and J by 4 bases, leaving 12 bases between them. Here the CDR3 reads CAWSKLAGNQPQHF. The CDR3 bases are TGTGCCTGGAGTAAACTAGCGGGTAATCAGCCCCAGCATTTT.

The chain combines TRBV28 with TRBJ2-7, with TRBD2 matching 8 bases. Germline trimming cut 3 bases from V and 10 bases from J; bases unmatched to any gene: 11. The CDR3 spans 14 residues. CDR1 is MDHEN, CDR2 SYDVKM, per germline. The CDR3, as DNA: TGTGCCAGCAGTTTGGGACGGGAGGGCCCGGGACAGTACTTC. Translation: CASSLGREGPGQYF. Complete variable domain (other parts from reference TRBV28 and TRBJ2-7): DVKVTQSSRYLVKRTGEKVFLECVQDMDHENMFWYRQDPGLGLRLIYFSYDVKMKEKGDIPEGYSVSREKKERFSLILESASTNQTSMYLCASSLGREGPGQYFGPGTRLTVT.

The J gene is TRBJ2-2, the V gene TRBV5-6, with 12 bases aligning to TRBD2. There are 18 residues in the CDR3. Germline V lookup: CDR1 SGHDT, CDR2 YYEEEE. V shed 5 bases and J 4 bases; nucleotides not matched to a gene: 12. CDR3 nucleotides: TGTGCCAGCAGGCTGGGATTGACTAGCGGGAGTAGCACCGGGGAGCTGTTTTTT. Translating gives CASRLGLTSGSSTGELFF. The complete variable domain, with remaining parts taken from reference TRBV5-6 and TRBJ2-2, reads DAGVTQSPTHLIKTRGQQVTLRCSPKSGHDTVSWYQQALGQGPQFIFQYYEEEERQRGNFPDRFSGHQFPNYSSELNVNALLLGDSALYLCASRLGLTSGSSTGELFFGEGSRLTVL.

This clone showed up just once. The chain uses TRBV7-6 and TRBJ2-1; TRBD2 aligns across 9 bases. Losses at the gene ends were 5 bases for V and 7 bases for J; bases not matched to a gene: 12. The CDR3 is 16 residues long. Germline V gene lookup returns CDR1 SGHVS and CDR2 FNYEAQ. The CDR3 region is CASSPLGGRADNEQFF. CDR3 bases: TGTGCCAGCAGCCCCCTTGGCGGGAGGGCCGATAATGAGCAGTTCTTC.

This clone was recorded only once. This rearrangement joins TRBV6-5 to TRBJ2-7; 10 bases fit TRBD2. This CDR3 contains 16 residues. With 2 bases clipped from V and 1 base from J, the junction kept 5 bases outside the gene matches. CDR1 is MNHEY, CDR2 SVGAGI, per germline. CDR3 in DNA: TGTGCCAGCAGTTACGCAGCGGGAGGGCCTTCCTACGAGCAGTACTTC. It translates to CASSYAAGGPSYEQYF.

The rearrangement uses TRBV27 and TRBJ1-2, with D perhaps TRBD1 (5 bases). Germline loops: CDR1 MNHEY, CDR2 SMNVEV (reference sequence). This CDR3 has 14 residues. V shed 6 bases and J shed 4 bases, with 15 bases lying between them. The CDR3 reads CASSLGRGIYGYTF. The CDR3 DNA follows: TGTGCCAGCAGCCTGGGGAGGGGAATCTATGGCTACACCTTC.

The gene calls are TRBV5-1 and TRBJ2-7; tentative D call: TRBD2 (5 bases). V was clipped by 0 bases and J by 4 bases, with 8 bases between them. This CDR3 spans 13 amino acids. Germline-derived CDR1 and CDR2 are SGHRS and YFSETQ. Written as DNA, the CDR3 is TGCGCCAGCAGCTTGGCGGGGAGATACGAGCAGTACTTC. This encodes CASSLAGRYEQYF.

This clone was picked up a small number of times. J is TRBJ2-7 and V is TRBV27, with D possibly TRBD2 on 5 matching bases. CDR3 length equals 14 residues. The germline gives CDR1 MNHEY, CDR2 SMNVEV (reference sequence). V was pared by 2 bases and J by 2 bases, with 10 bases between. The CDR3 is CASSLVASTYEQYF. CDR3 nucleotides: TGTGCCAGCAGTTTAGTAGCGAGCACCTACGAGCAGTACTTC.

The chain recombines TRBV20-1 with TRBJ2-7, with 7 nucleotides matching TRBD1. CDR1 and CDR2 from the germline V gene are DFQATT and SNEGSKA (reference sequence). V trimming: 3 bases; J trimming: 3 bases; junction bases outside the gene matches: 11. The CDR3 sequence is 15 residues long. The CDR3 sequence is CSASHPRGQIYEQYF. For the CDR3, the DNA is TGCAGTGCTAGTCATCCTCGGGGACAGATCTACGAGCAGTACTTC.

The gene calls are TRBV28 and TRBJ1-5, with 8 bases identical to TRBD1. The junction had 5 bases not matched to a gene; V was cut back by 4 bases and J by 6 bases. Looked up from germline, CDR1 is MDHEN and CDR2 is SYDVKM. The CDR3 has 14 amino acids. CDR3 sequence reads: CASSSLRGPQPQHF. The CDR3 DNA sequence: TGTGCCAGCAGTTCCCTCAGGGGGCCTCAGCCCCAGCATTTT.

This chain joins TRBV5-1 and TRBJ2-2; maybe TRBD1 (5 bases). Trimming took 1 base from V and 4 from J, leaving 11 bases between them. Germline lookup yields CDR1 SGHRS and CDR2 YFSETQ. The CDR3 runs 15 residues. In DNA, the CDR3 is TGCGCCAGCAGCTTGATGACAGAATCCACCGGGGAGCTGTTTTTT. It yields the protein CASSLMTESTGELFF.

The chain has TRBV3-1 (or the pseudogene TRBV3-2) and TRBJ1-2; no reliable D call. The CDR3 contains 13 residues. V was shortened by 4 bases and J by 4 bases, with 10 bases between the two germline ends. Germline-derived CDR1 and CDR2 are LGHDT and YNNKEL (reference sequence). CDR3 residues: CASSPPGSYGYTF. CDR3 DNA sequence: TGTGCCAGCAGCCCTCCCGGGTCCTATGGCTACACCTTC.

This chain connects TRBV19 to TRBJ2-2, with 11 nucleotides matching TRBD1. This CDR3 comprises 14 residues. Germline V gene data show CDR1 as LNHDA and CDR2 as SQIVND (reference sequence). The trim removed 9 bases at V and 5 bases at J, leaving 5 bases unmatched. This CDR3 is CASRTGGRTGELFF. CDR3 DNA sequence: TGTGCCAGCCGGACAGGGGGCCGTACCGGGGAGCTGTTTTTT.

The chain employs TRBV5-4 and TRBJ2-1; TRBD1 agrees at 7 bases. In germline, CDR1 is SGHNT, CDR2 YYREEE (reference sequence). V lost 4 bases, J lost 4 bases, and 5 bases stayed unmatched. The CDR3 spans 14 residues. This CDR3 reads CASSPGGQYNEQFF. The CDR3 nucleotides read TGTGCCAGCAGCCCTGGGGGACAGTACAATGAGCAGTTCTTC.

CDR3 sequence: CATGQGAPETQYF. The CDR3 bases are TGTGCCACGGGACAGGGGGCTCCGGAGACCCAGTACTTC. The chain is built from TRBV24-1 and TRBJ2-5; TRBD1 matches 12 bases. The germline gives CDR1 KGHDR, CDR2 SFDVKD. With V trimmed by 10 bases and J by 5 bases, 4 bases remained unmatched. This CDR3 comprises 13 residues.

V gene TRBV4-1 combines with J gene TRBJ1-3; unclear D gene. The V gene lost 3 bases and the J gene lost 0 bases, with 9 bases spanning the gap. The germline V gene encodes CDR1 MGHRA and CDR2 YSYEKL. The CDR3 sequence is 15 residues long. In nucleotides, the CDR3 is TGCGCCAGCAGCCACCCAGAGGCCTCTGGAAACACCATATATTTT. Translating it yields CASSHPEASGNTIYF.

V usage is TRBV7-8 and J usage is TRBJ1-3; unclear D gene. The CDR3 contains 14 residues. CDR1 is SGHVS and CDR2 is FQNEAQ in the germline V gene. V dropped 0 bases and J dropped 6 bases, with 9 bases sitting between them. In DNA, the CDR3 is TGTGCCAGCAGCTTAGCGCACGGAGCAAACACCATATATTTT. Translated, it gives CASSLAHGANTIYF.

The chain joins TRBV5-4 to TRBJ2-4, with a tentative D call TRBD2 (5 bases). This CDR3 comprises 17 residues. Trimming pared 2 bases from V and 0 bases from J, leaving 15 bases between. Germline CDR1 reads SGHNT; CDR2 reads YYREEE (reference sequence). The chain's CDR3 is CASSFDDAGLAKNIQYF. The CDR3 nucleotides are TGTGCCAGCAGCTTTGACGACGCCGGACTAGCCAAAAACATTCAGTACTTC. Full variable domain (outside the CDR3, taken from reference TRBV5-4 and TRBJ2-4): ETGVTQSPTHLIKTRGQQVTLRCSSQSGHNTVSWYQQALGQGPQFIFQYYREEENGRGNFPPRFSGLQFPNYSSELNVNALELDDSALYLCASSFDDAGLAKNIQYFGAGTRLSVL.